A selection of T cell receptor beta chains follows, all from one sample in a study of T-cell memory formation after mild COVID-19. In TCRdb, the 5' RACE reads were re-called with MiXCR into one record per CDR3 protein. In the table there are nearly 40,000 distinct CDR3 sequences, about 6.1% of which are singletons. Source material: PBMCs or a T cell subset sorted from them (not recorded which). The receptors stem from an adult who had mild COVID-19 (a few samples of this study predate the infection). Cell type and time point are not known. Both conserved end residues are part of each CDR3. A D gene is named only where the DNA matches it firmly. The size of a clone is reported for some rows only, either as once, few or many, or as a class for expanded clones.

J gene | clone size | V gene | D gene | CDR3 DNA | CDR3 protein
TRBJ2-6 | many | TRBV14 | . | TGTGCCAGCAGCCCAAGGGCTGGGGCCAACGTCCTGACTTTC | CASSPRAGANVLTF
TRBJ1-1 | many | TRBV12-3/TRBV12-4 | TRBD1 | TGTGCCAGCAGCCCTCGGGACAGGGTCACAGTTGGTGAAGCTTTCTTT | CASSPRDRVTVGEAFF
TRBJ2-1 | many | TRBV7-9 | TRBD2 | TGTGCCAGCAGCTTAGGTGCCCTAGCGGGAGCGGACAATGAGCAGTTCTTC | CASSLGALAGADNEQFF
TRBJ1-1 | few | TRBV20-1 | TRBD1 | TGCAGTGCTCGGCCAGGGGGCCTGAACACTGAAGCTTTCTTT | CSARPGGLNTEAFF
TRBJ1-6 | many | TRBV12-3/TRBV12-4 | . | TGTGCCAGCAGTCCCCGGGAGTATAATTCACCCCTCCACTTT | CASSPREYNSPLHF
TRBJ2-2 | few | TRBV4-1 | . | TGCGCCAGCAGCTCCAGGGAAGGTAACACCGGGGAGCTGTTTTTT | CASSSREGNTGELFF
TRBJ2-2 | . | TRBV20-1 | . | TGCAGTGCTAGAGTGGCAGGGGACACCGGGGAGCTGTTTTTT | CSARVAGDTGELFF
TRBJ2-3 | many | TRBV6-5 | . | TGTGCCAGCAGCCCCGGCGTTGCCAGGACAGATACGCAGTATTTT | CASSPGVARTDTQYF
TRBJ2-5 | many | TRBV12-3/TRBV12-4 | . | TGTGCCAGCTCAGGGGGGAAACAGGGAAATATCCAAGAGACCCAGTACTTC | CASSGGKQGNIQETQYF
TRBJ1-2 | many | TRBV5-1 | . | TGCGCCAGCGGCCCCCTAGGGGATGGCTACACCTTC | CASGPLGDGYTF
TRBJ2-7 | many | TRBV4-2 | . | TGTGCCAGCAGCCAAGAGGGGTCGGAGCAGTACTTC | CASSQEGSEQYF
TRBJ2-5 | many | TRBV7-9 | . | TGTGCCAGCAGCACCTGGGACACAAAAGAGACCCAGTACTTC | CASSTWDTKETQYF
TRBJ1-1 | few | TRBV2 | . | TGTGCCAGCGCCAGAGGCGGGGAAGTTTTCTTT | CASARGGEVFF
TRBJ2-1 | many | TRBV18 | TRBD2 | TGTGCCAGCTCACCAGCGGGAGCTAACAATGAGCAGTTCTTC | CASSPAGANNEQFF
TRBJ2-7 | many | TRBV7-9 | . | TGTGCCAGCAGCCTGGACGGGAACTCCTACGAGCAGTACTTC | CASSLDGNSYEQYF
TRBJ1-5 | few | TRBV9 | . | TGTGCCAGCAGCGTAGTATGTTCAGGGCACAAGGGGCCCCAGCATTTT | CASSVVCSGHKGPQHF
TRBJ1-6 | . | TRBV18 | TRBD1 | TGTGCCAGCTCCCTCTTGACAGGGGATAATTCACCCCTCCACTTT | CASSLLTGDNSPLHF
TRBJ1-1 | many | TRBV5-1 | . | TGCGCCAGCAGCGCCGAGGGACTGCAACAAGCTTTCTTT | CASSAEGLQQAFF
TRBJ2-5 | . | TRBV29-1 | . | TGCAGCGTTGTCGGCAGGGGCCAAGAGACCCAGTACTTC | CSVVGRGQETQYF
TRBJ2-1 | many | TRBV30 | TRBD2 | TGTGCGGCGGGGGGCCCGACTGACAATGAGCAGTTCTTC | CAAGGPTDNEQFF
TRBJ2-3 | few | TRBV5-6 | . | TGTGCCAGCAGCTTTGATGGTAGCGCGGATACGCAGTATTTT | CASSFDGSADTQYF
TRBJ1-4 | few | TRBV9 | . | TGTGCCAGCAGCGTGACCGGCGGTGGAGAAAAACTGTTTTTT | CASSVTGGGEKLFF
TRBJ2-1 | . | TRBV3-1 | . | TGTGCCAGCAGCCTGGGACCGCGAGGTGAGCAGTTCTTC | CASSLGPRGEQFF
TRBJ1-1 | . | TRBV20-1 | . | TGCAGTGCTAGTCATGGGAACACTGAAGCTTTCTTT | CSASHGNTEAFF
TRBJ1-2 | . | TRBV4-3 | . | TGCGCCAGCAGCCAAGATTCCCCGGGGCAGCACTATGGCTACACCTTC | CASSQDSPGQHYGYTF
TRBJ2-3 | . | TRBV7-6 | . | TGTGCCAGCAGCTTGGACCCGATCACAGATACGCAGTATTTT | CASSLDPITDTQYF
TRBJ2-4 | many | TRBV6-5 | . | TGTGCCAGCAGTTACTCAGAGGGCGCCAAAAACATTCAGTACTTC | CASSYSEGAKNIQYF
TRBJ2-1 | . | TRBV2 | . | TGTGCCAGCAAGCGAGCACGCGGGAATGAGCAGTTCTTC | CASKRARGNEQFF
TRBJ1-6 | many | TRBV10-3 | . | TGTGCCATCAGGCTGGATGACGGCCCTGATTCACCCCTCCACTTT | CAIRLDDGPDSPLHF
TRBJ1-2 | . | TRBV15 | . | TGTGCCACCAGCAGACCTGGGACACCTGGGGCCTATGGCTACACCTTC | CATSRPGTPGAYGYTF
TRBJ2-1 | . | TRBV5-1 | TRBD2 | TGCGCCAGCAGCCCCGAGGGGCGGGGGAACTACAATGAGCAGTTCTTC | CASSPEGRGNYNEQFF
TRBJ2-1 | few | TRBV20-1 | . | TGCAGTGCTAGAGATCTCGGACGCGGCGACAATGAGCAGTTCTTC | CSARDLGRGDNEQFF
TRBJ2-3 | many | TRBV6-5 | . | TGTGCCAGCAGTTACTCCAGGGGATACGATACGCAGTATTTT | CASSYSRGYDTQYF
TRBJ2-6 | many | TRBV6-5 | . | TGTGCCAGCAGGGCGACTGGGGCCAACGTCCTGACTTTC | CASRATGANVLTF
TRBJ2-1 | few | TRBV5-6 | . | TGTGCCAGCAGCTTGGGGAGCAACAATGAGCAGTTCTTC | CASSLGSNNEQFF
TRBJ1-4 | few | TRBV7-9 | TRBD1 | TGTGCCAGCGCCGGGACAGGGGGTGAAAAACTGTTTTTT | CASAGTGGEKLFF
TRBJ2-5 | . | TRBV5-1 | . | TGCGCCAGCAGCTCGGACACTCTCCAAGAGACCCAGTACTTC | CASSSDTLQETQYF
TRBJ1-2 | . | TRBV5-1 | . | TGCGCCAGCAGCTTGAACGGGGGGAACTATGGCTACACCTTC | CASSLNGGNYGYTF
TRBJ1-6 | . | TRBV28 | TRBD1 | TGTGCCAGCAGTCCGCGACAGGGAGGTAATTCACCCCTCCACTTT | CASSPRQGGNSPLHF
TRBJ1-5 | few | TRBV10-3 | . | TGTGCCATCAGTGGAGCGGAGAATCAGCCCCAGCATTTT | CAISGAENQPQHF
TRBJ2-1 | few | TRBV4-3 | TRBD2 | TGCGCCAGCAGCCAAGAGCGGGGGAGATACAATGAGCAGTTCTTC | CASSQERGRYNEQFF
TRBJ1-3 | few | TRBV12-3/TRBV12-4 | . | TGTGCCAGCAGTACAAACAGGGCCTCTGGAAACACCATATATTTT | CASSTNRASGNTIYF
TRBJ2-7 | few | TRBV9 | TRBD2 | TGTGCCAGCAGCACTAGACTAGCGGGAGTTGGCGAGCAGTACTTC | CASSTRLAGVGEQYF
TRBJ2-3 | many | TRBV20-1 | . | TGCAGTGCTAGGAAGGGGCAGGGCGCAGATACGCAGTATTTT | CSARKGQGADTQYF
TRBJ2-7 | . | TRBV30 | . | TGTGCCTGGAGTGTGGGTACGGGAGCGAACTACGAGCAGTACTTC | CAWSVGTGANYEQYF
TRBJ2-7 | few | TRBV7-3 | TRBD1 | TGTGCCAGCAGCCACACAGGGGGCTCCTACGAGCAGTACTTC | CASSHTGGSYEQYF
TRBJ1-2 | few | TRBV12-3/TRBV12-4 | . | TGTGCCAGCAGCCTTTCATTCGTAGGTGGCTACACCTTC | CASSLSFVGGYTF
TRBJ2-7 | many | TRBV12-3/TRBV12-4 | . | TGTGCCAGCAGCCGTGGGGGGGGCAGCGAGCAGTACTTC | CASSRGGGSEQYF
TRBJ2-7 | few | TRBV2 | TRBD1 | TGTGCCAGCACCGGTCGGGACAGACAAGAGCAGTACTTC | CASTGRDRQEQYF
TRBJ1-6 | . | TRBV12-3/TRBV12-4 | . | TGTGCCAGCAGCAGCCGTGGGGGTAGTGGTTCACCCCTCCACTTT | CASSSRGGSGSPLHF
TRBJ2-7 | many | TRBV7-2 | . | TGTGCCAGCAGCCCCCGACAGGAGAACTCCTACGAGCAGTACTTC | CASSPRQENSYEQYF
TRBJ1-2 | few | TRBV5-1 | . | TGCGCCAGCAGGACTGGGGGCGGCTATGGCTACACCTTC | CASRTGGGYGYTF
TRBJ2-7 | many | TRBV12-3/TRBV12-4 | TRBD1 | TGTGCCAGCAGTTTCGGGGACAGTATCTACGAGCAGTACTTC | CASSFGDSIYEQYF
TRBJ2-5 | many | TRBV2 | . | TGTGCCAGCAGTGAATTGGGTGGAGCGGACCAAGAGACCCAGTACTTC | CASSELGGADQETQYF
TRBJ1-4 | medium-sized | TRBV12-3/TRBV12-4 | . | TGTGCCAGCAGCTCGTACGCAACTAATGAAAAACTGTTTTTT | CASSSYATNEKLFF
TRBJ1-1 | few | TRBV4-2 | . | TGTGCCAGCAGCCCTCCTCCAGGGAACACTGAAGCTTTCTTT | CASSPPPGNTEAFF
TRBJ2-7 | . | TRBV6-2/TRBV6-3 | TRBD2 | TGTGCCAGCAGTTACACCCGAGGACTAGCGGGAGAGTACGAGCAGTACTTC | CASSYTRGLAGEYEQYF
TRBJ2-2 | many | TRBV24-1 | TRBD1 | TGTGCCACCAGTGATTGGACAGGGGAGACCGGGGAGCTGTTTTTT | CATSDWTGETGELFF
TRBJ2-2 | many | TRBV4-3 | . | TGCGCCAGCAGCCGCCAGTCCGGGGAAGCCGGGGAGCTGTTTTTT | CASSRQSGEAGELFF
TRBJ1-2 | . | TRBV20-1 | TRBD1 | TGCAGTGCCAAAGGACAGGGGGCGGGATATGGCTACACCTTC | CSAKGQGAGYGYTF